This T cell receptor (beta chain) emerged from a study of cytomegalovirus exposure and HLA in healthy donors. In regard to this clone: Antigen: not known.

The V gene's germline CDR1 is SGHRS and CDR2 YFSETQ. V lost 7 bases, J lost 2 bases, and 19 bases lay in between. There are 15 residues in the CDR3. Both 60 Vbeta primers and 13 Jbeta primers went into the PCR. Sequenced by immunoSEQ multiplex PCR; TCRdb stores in-frame clones only, minus some. The sample includes some 150,000 clones, 50% to 75% of them seen just once. Study-wide findings and caveats: V- and J-gene trimming of TCR beta was linked (in a later analysis) to a missense DCLRE1C variant. Later work associated roughly 15,000 TCR beta sequences with HLA alleles at 0.05 false discovery rate.

This clonotype originated in a woman in her 30s in good health and CMV-seropositive. The chain carries TRBV5-1 and TRBJ2-7, with D possibly TRBD1 on 6 matching bases. The sequenced sample was PBMCs. The CDR3 sequence: CASRQTSTGAYEQYF. As DNA, the CDR3 is TGCGCCAGCCGCCAAACTTCGACAGGAGCCTACGAGCAGTACTTC. Filled out from reference TRBV5-1 and TRBJ2-7, the complete variable domain reads KAGVTQTPRYLIKTRGQQVTLSCSPISGHRSVSWYQQTPGQGLQFLFEYFSETQRNKGNFPGRFSGRQFSNSRSEMNVSTLELGDSALYLCASRQTSTGAYEQYFGPGTRLTVT.